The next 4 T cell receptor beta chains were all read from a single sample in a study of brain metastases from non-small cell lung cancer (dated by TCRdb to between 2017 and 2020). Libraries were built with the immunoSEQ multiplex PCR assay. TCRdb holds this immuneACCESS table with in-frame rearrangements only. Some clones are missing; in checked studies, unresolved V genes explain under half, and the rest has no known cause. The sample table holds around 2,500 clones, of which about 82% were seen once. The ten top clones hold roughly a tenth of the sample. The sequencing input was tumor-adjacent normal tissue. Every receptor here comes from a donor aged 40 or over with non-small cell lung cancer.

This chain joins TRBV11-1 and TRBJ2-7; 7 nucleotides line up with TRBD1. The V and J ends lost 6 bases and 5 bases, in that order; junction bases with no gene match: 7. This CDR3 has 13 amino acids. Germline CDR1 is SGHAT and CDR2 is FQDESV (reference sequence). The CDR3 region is CASSSQGMNEQYF. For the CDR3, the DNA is TGTGCCAGCAGTTCACAGGGGATGAACGAGCAGTACTTC.

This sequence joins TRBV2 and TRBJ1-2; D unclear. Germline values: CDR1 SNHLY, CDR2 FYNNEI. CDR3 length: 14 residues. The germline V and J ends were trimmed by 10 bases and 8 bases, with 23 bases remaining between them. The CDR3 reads CATRPGQDIGGYTF. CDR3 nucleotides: TGTGCCACCCGACCGGGCCAAGATATAGGAGGCTACACCTTC.

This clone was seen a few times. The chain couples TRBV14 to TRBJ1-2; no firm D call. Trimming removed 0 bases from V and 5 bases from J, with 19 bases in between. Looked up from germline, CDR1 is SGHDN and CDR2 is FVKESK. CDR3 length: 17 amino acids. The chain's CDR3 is CASSQDGSFPPIYGYTF. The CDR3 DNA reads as TGTGCCAGCAGCCAAGATGGGTCCTTCCCGCCAATATATGGCTACACCTTC.

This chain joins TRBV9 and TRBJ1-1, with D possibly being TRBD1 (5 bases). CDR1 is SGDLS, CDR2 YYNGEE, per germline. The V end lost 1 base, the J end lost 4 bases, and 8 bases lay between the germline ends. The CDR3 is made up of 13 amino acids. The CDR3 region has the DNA TGTGCCAGCAGCGTACAGGGTAGCACTGAAGCTTTCTTT. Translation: CASSVQGSTEAFF. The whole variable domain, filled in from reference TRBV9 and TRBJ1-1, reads DSGVTQTPKHLITATGQRVTLRCSPRSGDLSVYWYQQSLDQGLQFLIQYYNGEERAKGNILERFSAQQFPDLHSELNLSSLELGDSALYFCASSVQGSTEAFFGQGTRLTVV.